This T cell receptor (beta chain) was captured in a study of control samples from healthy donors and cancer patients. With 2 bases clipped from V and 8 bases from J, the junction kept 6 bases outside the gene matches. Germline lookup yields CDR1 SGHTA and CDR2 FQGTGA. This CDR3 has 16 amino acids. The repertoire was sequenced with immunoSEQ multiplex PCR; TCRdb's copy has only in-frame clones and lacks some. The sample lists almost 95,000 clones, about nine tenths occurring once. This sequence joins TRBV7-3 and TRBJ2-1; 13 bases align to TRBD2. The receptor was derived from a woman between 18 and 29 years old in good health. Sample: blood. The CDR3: CASSLGTSGVLDEQFF. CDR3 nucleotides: TGTGCCAGCAGCTTAGGGACTAGCGGGGTTTTAGATGAGCAGTTCTTC.